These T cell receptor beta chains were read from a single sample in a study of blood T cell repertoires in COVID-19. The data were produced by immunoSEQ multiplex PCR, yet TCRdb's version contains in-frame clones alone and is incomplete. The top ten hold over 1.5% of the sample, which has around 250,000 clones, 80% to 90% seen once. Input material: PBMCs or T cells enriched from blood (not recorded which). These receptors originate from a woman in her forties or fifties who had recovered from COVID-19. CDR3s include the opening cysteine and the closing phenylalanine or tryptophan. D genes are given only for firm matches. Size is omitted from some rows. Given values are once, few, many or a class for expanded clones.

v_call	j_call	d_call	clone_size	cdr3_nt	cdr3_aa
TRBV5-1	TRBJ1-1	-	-	TGCGCCAGCAGCTTGGGGTCGGGGGGCACTGAAGCTTTCTTT	CASSLGSGGTEAFF
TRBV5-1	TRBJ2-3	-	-	TGCGCCAGCAGCTTCGGCGCGGATACTAGCACAGATACGCAGTATTTT	CASSFGADTSTDTQYF
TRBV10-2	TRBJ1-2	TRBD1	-	TGCGCCAGCAGCGCCGGGACAGGGACCCTTGGCTACACCTTC	CASSAGTGTLGYTF
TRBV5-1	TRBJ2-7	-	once	TGCGCCAGCAGCTTGGCCAGTCCCTCAGGCGAGCAGTACTTC	CASSLASPSGEQYF
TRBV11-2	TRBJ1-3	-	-	TGTGCCAGCAGCTTTGGGGGCGCTGGAAACACCATATATTTT	CASSFGGAGNTIYF
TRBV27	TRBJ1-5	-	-	TGTGCCAGCAGTTTCGATGGGGGGGGACAGCCCCAGCATTTT	CASSFDGGGQPQHF
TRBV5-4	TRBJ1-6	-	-	TGTGCCAGCAGCCCCTCGCGGACCTATAATTCACCCCTCCACTTT	CASSPSRTYNSPLHF
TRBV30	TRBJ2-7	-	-	TGTGCCTGGAGTGTACGCCCTATGACTAACGAGCAGTACTTC	CAWSVRPMTNEQYF
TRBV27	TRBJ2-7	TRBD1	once	TGTGCCAGCAGTTTATCGGCAGGGGGCAGGTACGAGCAGTACTTC	CASSLSAGGRYEQYF
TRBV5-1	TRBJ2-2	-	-	TGCGCCAGCGCGACTACTTACACCGGGGAGCTGTTTTTT	CASATTYTGELFF
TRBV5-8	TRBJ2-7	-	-	TGTGCCAGCACCAATCTACAGATCCACTACGAGCAGTACTTC	CASTNLQIHYEQYF
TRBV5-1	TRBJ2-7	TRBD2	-	TGCGCCAGCAGCGAGCCGGGACTAGCTTACGAGCAGTACTTC	CASSEPGLAYEQYF
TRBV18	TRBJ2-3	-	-	TGTGCCAGCTCACCAGGAGGGGTGAGCACAGATACGCAGTATTTT	CASSPGGVSTDTQYF
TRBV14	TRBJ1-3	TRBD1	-	TGTGCCAGCAGCCAAGATGCCAGGGGGTCTGGAAACACCATATATTTT	CASSQDARGSGNTIYF
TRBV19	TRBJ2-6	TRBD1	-	TGTGCCACCTCCGGACAGGGGTATGGGGCCAACGTCCTGACTTTC	CATSGQGYGANVLTF
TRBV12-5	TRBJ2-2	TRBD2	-	TGTGCTAGTGGTTTGGGACTAGCGGGGAACACCGGGGAGCTGTTTTTT	CASGLGLAGNTGELFF
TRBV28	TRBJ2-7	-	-	TGTGCCAGCAGTGTACGGACAGATTTCCTCGAGCAGTACTTC	CASSVRTDFLEQYF
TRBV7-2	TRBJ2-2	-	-	TGTGCCAGCAGCTTAGGGCGACAGCCCGGGGAGCTGTTTTTT	CASSLGRQPGELFF
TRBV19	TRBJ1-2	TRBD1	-	TGTGCCAGCAATCAGGGGGCTAACTATGGCTACACCTTC	CASNQGANYGYTF
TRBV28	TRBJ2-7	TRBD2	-	TGTGCCAGCAGTCTTATGACTAGCCCTCCGGGCGAGCAGTACTTC	CASSLMTSPPGEQYF
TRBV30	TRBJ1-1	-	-	TGTGCCTGGAGTGTAGAAGATTACGGGGGTGGTACTGAAGCTTTCTTT	CAWSVEDYGGGTEAFF
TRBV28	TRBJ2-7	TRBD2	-	TGTGCCAGCAGCCCCCCTACTAGCGGGGCCTACGAGCAGTACTTC	CASSPPTSGAYEQYF
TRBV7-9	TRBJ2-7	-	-	TGTGCCAGCAGCTTAGTACAGAGCTCCTACGAGCAGTACTTC	CASSLVQSSYEQYF
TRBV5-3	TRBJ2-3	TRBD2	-	TGTGCCAGAAGCCCAGGGAAGGAGACTAGCGGGGGCACAGATACGCAGTATTTT	CARSPGKETSGGTDTQYF
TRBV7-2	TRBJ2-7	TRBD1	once	TGTGCCAGCAGCTTGGACAGGGGGTTATCCTACGAGCAGTACTTC	CASSLDRGLSYEQYF
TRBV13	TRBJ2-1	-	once	TGTGCCAGCAGCAAGGGACATCCGAGCTCCTACAATGAGCAGTTCTTC	CASSKGHPSSYNEQFF
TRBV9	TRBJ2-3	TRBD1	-	TGTGCCAGCAGCGTAAATACAGGGGATACAGATACGCAGTATTTT	CASSVNTGDTDTQYF
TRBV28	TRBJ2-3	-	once	TGTGCCAGCAGCCATACTCGTTATACGCAGTATTTT	CASSHTRYTQYF
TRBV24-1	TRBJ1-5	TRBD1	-	TGTGCCACCAGTGCCCGACAGGGCGGATCGCCCCAGCATTTT	CATSARQGGSPQHF
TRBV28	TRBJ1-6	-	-	TGTGCCAGCAGTTTCGGGGGGACGAGCTCCTATAATTCACCCCTCCACTTT	CASSFGGTSSYNSPLHF
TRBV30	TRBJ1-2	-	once	TGTGCCTGGAGTGTACATCTTAACAACTATGGCTACACCTTC	CAWSVHLNNYGYTF
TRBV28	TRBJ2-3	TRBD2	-	TGTGCCAGCAGTTCGACTAGCGGAGGCACAGATACGCAGTATTTT	CASSSTSGGTDTQYF
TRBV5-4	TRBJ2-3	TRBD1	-	TGTGCCAGCAGCTTGTTGCCGGTGAAGGGGGCAAAAGATACGCAGTATTTT	CASSLLPVKGAKDTQYF
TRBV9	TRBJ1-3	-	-	TGTGCCAGCAGCCTAGGGGCGTCCTCTGGAAACACCATATATTTT	CASSLGASSGNTIYF
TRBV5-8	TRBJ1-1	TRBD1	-	TGTGCCAGCAGCTTGGGGGACAGGGTCATGAACACTGAAGCTTTCTTT	CASSLGDRVMNTEAFF
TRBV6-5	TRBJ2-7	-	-	TGTGCCAGCAGCAACGGACAGTCGGGCTACGAGCAGTACTTC	CASSNGQSGYEQYF
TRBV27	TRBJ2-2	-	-	TGTGCCAGCAGTCTGGGCCCATTAGCCGGGGAGCTGTTTTTT	CASSLGPLAGELFF
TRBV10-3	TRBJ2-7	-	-	TGTGCCATTGGTCCCTCATCGGAGAAACACGAGCAGTACTTC	CAIGPSSEKHEQYF
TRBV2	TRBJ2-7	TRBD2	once	TGTGCCAGCAGTGAAGCCTCCTGGACTAGCTACTACGAGCAGTACTTC	CASSEASWTSYYEQYF
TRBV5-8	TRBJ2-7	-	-	TGTGCCAGCAGGAGTACAGGGATTAGCTACGAGCAGTACTTC	CASRSTGISYEQYF
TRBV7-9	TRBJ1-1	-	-	TGTGCCAGCACCCCCAGGGAGAACACTGAAGCTTTCTTT	CASTPRENTEAFF
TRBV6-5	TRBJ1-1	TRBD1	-	TGTGCCAGCAGTTTGCGACAGGGGACAAAGAACACTGAAGCTTTCTTT	CASSLRQGTKNTEAFF
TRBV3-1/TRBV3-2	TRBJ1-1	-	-	TGTGCCAGCAGCCTCGAGGAGGGTATGAACACTGAAGCTTTCTTT	CASSLEEGMNTEAFF